The rows below give T cell receptor beta chains drawn from one sample of a study of T cells after yellow fever vaccination. TCRdb used MiXCR to reprocess the 5' RACE reads, holding one entry per CDR3 protein. Here the sample spans around 120,000 distinct CDR3 sequences, 15% being singletons. The sequencing used CD8+ T cells sorted from PBMCs, collected 5 days after the yellow fever booster vaccination. Source of these receptors: a man between 18 and 29 years old who received the YFV17D yellow fever vaccine. Both conserved end residues are part of each CDR3. A D gene is named only where the DNA matches it firmly. Some rows have no size entry. The others give once, few or many, or a class for an expanded clone.

V	J	size	D	DNA	CDR3
TRBV7-8	TRBJ1-2	few	TRBD1	TGTGCCAGCAGCCCCGGGACAGGGGTGAACCACGCTGGCTACACCTTC	CASSPGTGVNHAGYTF
TRBV7-9	TRBJ2-5	many	TRBD2	TGTGCCAGCAGCTCGGGACTAGCGGGGGCGCCGGTCCAAGAGACCCAGTACTTC	CASSSGLAGAPVQETQYF
TRBV5-5	TRBJ2-1	few	TRBD2	TGTGCCAGCAGCTTTATCCAGCGGGGATACAATGAGCAGTTCTTC	CASSFIQRGYNEQFF
TRBV6-5	TRBJ1-1	NA	TRBD1	TGTGCCAGCAACTCAGGGGGAAGGACTGAAGCTTTCTTT	CASNSGGRTEAFF
TRBV5-1	TRBJ2-2	NA	TRBD2	TGCGCCAGCAGCCCCGCTAGCGGGGGATGGACCGGGGAGCTGTTTTTT	CASSPASGGWTGELFF
TRBV19	TRBJ2-6	NA	NA	TGTGCCAGTCAGGGTTGGCTCTCTGGGGCCAACGTCCTGACTTTC	CASQGWLSGANVLTF
TRBV6-5	TRBJ1-6	NA	NA	TGTGCCACCGCCTGGGGGGGCAACTCGCTAAATTCACCCCTCCACTTT	CATAWGGNSLNSPLHF
TRBV6-5	TRBJ2-3	few	NA	TGTGCCAGCAGTTCAGGGTTGGCGCAGTATTTT	CASSSGLAQYF
TRBV27	TRBJ2-3	NA	TRBD2	TGTGCCAGCAGTCTAGGAGGGACTAGGCTCTATTTT	CASSLGGTRLYF
TRBV4-2	TRBJ2-3	few	TRBD2	TGTGCCAGCAGCCAATTAGCGGGGGGCACAGATACGCAGTATTTT	CASSQLAGGTDTQYF
TRBV19	TRBJ2-1	NA	TRBD1	TGTGCCAGTAGAATCGCGGACAGGGGGCCATACAATGAGCAGTTCTTC	CASRIADRGPYNEQFF
TRBV11-2	TRBJ1-5	few	NA	TGTGCCAGCAGCTTAGAAGGTAACAATCAGCCCCAGCATTTT	CASSLEGNNQPQHF
TRBV29-1	TRBJ2-3	many	TRBD2	TGCAGCGCCGTTCCGGGACTAGGTCATATAGATACGCAGTATTTT	CSAVPGLGHIDTQYF
TRBV4-2	TRBJ1-1	few	TRBD1	TGTGCCAGCAGCCAGTACTCTGGGGGACAGGCGAACACTGAAGCTTTCTTT	CASSQYSGGQANTEAFF
TRBV20-1	TRBJ1-2	NA	NA	TGCAGTGCTTCAGGGGACTGGGGTGGCTACACCTTC	CSASGDWGGYTF
TRBV11-2	TRBJ2-2	few	TRBD2	TGTGCCAGCAGCTTTGGACTAGGAGCCGGGGAGCTGTTTTTT	CASSFGLGAGELFF
TRBV9	TRBJ2-1	NA	NA	TGTGCCAGCAGCGTCTACCATCCGGGCAATGAGCAGTTCTTC	CASSVYHPGNEQFF
TRBV4-1	TRBJ2-2	NA	TRBD2	TGCGCCAGCAGCCGCGGATGGGGGGGAGTCGGCACCGGGGAGCTGTTTTTT	CASSRGWGGVGTGELFF
TRBV19	TRBJ2-7	few	TRBD1	TGTGCCAGTAGTATAGGCCTGACAGGGTCCTACGAGCAGTACTTC	CASSIGLTGSYEQYF
TRBV29-1	TRBJ1-1	few	NA	TGCAGCGTAAACACTGAAGCTTTCTTT	CSVNTEAFF
TRBV6-1	TRBJ2-5	many	NA	TGTGCCAGCAGTTTCTCCTGGGCCCAGTACTTC	CASSFSWAQYF
TRBV12-3/TRBV12-4	TRBJ2-2	few	NA	TGTGCCAGCAGTTTCCCCAGGGTTAACACCGGGGAGCTGTTTTTT	CASSFPRVNTGELFF
TRBV27	TRBJ2-3	NA	NA	TGTGCCAGCGGTCCCAAGGGGGGGAACACAGATACGCAGTATTTT	CASGPKGGNTDTQYF
TRBV4-1	TRBJ1-5	few	NA	TGCGCCAGCAGCCAAGGGGGTAGCAATCAGCCCCAGCATTTT	CASSQGGSNQPQHF
TRBV6-2/TRBV6-3	TRBJ2-3	few	TRBD1	TGTGCCAGCAGGGTGACAGGGAAGGGGGATACGCAGTATTTT	CASRVTGKGDTQYF
TRBV6-2/TRBV6-3	TRBJ1-1	NA	NA	TGTGCCAGCAGTTCAGTGAACACTGAAGCTTTCTTT	CASSSVNTEAFF
TRBV20-1	TRBJ2-7	medium-sized	TRBD2	TGCAGTGCTTCGACTAGCGGGGGGGCCGGTTTTAACGAGCAGTACTTC	CSASTSGGAGFNEQYF
TRBV9	TRBJ2-5	few	NA	TGTGCCAGCAGCGCCGGGACGGTGGAAGAGACCCAGTACTTC	CASSAGTVEETQYF
TRBV6-2/TRBV6-3	TRBJ1-5	few	NA	TGTGCCAGCAGTTGGGAGGGAGGAAGTCAGCCCCAGCATTTT	CASSWEGGSQPQHF
TRBV6-2/TRBV6-3	TRBJ2-1	NA	TRBD2	TGTGCCAGCAGTTCTAGCGGGGCTAGCTCCTACAATGAGCAGTTCTTC	CASSSSGASSYNEQFF
TRBV4-1	TRBJ2-7	NA	NA	TGCGCCAGCAGCCAAGTCGTGGGGGATTACGAGCAGTACTTC	CASSQVVGDYEQYF
TRBV7-9	TRBJ2-5	few	NA	TGTGCCAGCAGGCGGACTCTGGAGACCCAGTACTTC	CASRRTLETQYF
TRBV6-5	TRBJ2-7	NA	NA	TGTGCCAGCACCTCCGGCTCCTACGAGCAGTACTTC	CASTSGSYEQYF
TRBV9	TRBJ1-3	NA	NA	TGTGCCAGCAGCCCCCCACAGGGAAACACCATATATTTT	CASSPPQGNTIYF
TRBV7-9	TRBJ2-1	NA	NA	TGTGCCAGCAGCTTCGGTCCCGACGGGGTCCACAATGAGCAGTTCTTC	CASSFGPDGVHNEQFF